The rows below give T cell receptor beta chains drawn from one sample of a study of blood T cells in healthy people across ages. TCRdb re-called the 5' RACE reads with MiXCR, one entry per CDR3 protein. Of 780,000 or so distinct CDR3 sequences listed, about 61% are singletons. The sample was blood. The receptors were sampled from a man in his forties in good health. Both conserved end residues are part of each CDR3. Each record gives: D gene, clone size, J gene, V gene, CDR3 DNA, CDR3 protein. The D gene is left open where the match is weak. Clone size is given for some rows only: seen once, a few or many times, or a class if the clone is expanded.

d_call: .
clone_size: few
j_call: TRBJ2-2
v_call: TRBV20-1
cdr3_nt: TGCAGTGCTAGGAGGGGGTTGGACACCGGGGAGCTGTTTTTT
cdr3_aa: CSARRGLDTGELFF

d_call: TRBD1
clone_size: .
j_call: TRBJ2-2
v_call: TRBV2
cdr3_nt: TGTGCCGGACGACAGGGGACGAACACCGGGGAGCTGTTTTTT
cdr3_aa: CAGRQGTNTGELFF

d_call: .
clone_size: .
j_call: TRBJ2-7
v_call: TRBV3-1
cdr3_nt: TGTGCCAGCAACACAGGTACCTCCTACGAGCAGTACTTC
cdr3_aa: CASNTGTSYEQYF

d_call: TRBD2
clone_size: few
j_call: TRBJ2-1
v_call: TRBV10-3
cdr3_nt: TGTGCCATCAGTGTAAACCCCTCGGGACTAGCGGGGGGGAATGAGCAGTTCTTC
cdr3_aa: CAISVNPSGLAGGNEQFF

d_call: .
clone_size: .
j_call: TRBJ2-5
v_call: TRBV6-5
cdr3_nt: TGTGCCAGCAAACCGGGGGGCGGAGAAGAGACCCAGTACTTC
cdr3_aa: CASKPGGGEETQYF

d_call: TRBD1
clone_size: once
j_call: TRBJ2-7
v_call: TRBV28
cdr3_nt: TGTGCCAGCAGTTTAGACAGGGGGACAAACCGGGACGAGCAGTACTTC
cdr3_aa: CASSLDRGTNRDEQYF

d_call: .
clone_size: .
j_call: TRBJ1-5
v_call: TRBV5-6
cdr3_nt: TGTGTCAGCAGCTTGGAGGGCAGATTCAGCAATCAGCCCCAGCATTTT
cdr3_aa: CVSSLEGRFSNQPQHF

d_call: TRBD1
clone_size: few
j_call: TRBJ1-4
v_call: TRBV7-2
cdr3_nt: TGTGCCAGCAGCTCGCAGGGGGCCCTGAATGAAAAACTGTTTTTT
cdr3_aa: CASSSQGALNEKLFF

d_call: TRBD2
clone_size: .
j_call: TRBJ2-7
v_call: TRBV2
cdr3_nt: TGTGCCAGCAGCCTCGCGGGAGTAAGGGGATCCTACGAGCAGTACTTC
cdr3_aa: CASSLAGVRGSYEQYF

d_call: .
clone_size: few
j_call: TRBJ1-2
v_call: TRBV29-1
cdr3_nt: TGCAGCGTTGGAGGGGGCTACACCTTC
cdr3_aa: CSVGGGYTF

d_call: .
clone_size: .
j_call: TRBJ2-5
v_call: TRBV18
cdr3_nt: TGTGCCAGCTCACCAGGTGTGAGCGGGCGAATCCCTGAGCAGTACTTC
cdr3_aa: CASSPGVSGRIPEQYF